This T cell receptor (beta chain) was obtained from a study of graft-versus-host responses after intestinal transplantation. Across the whole study: Grafts that recipients had were multivisceral, liver-intestinal, or isolated intestinal transplants. Each patient got anti-thymocyte globulin induction, then tacrolimus and steroids for roughly 3 years. General study findings and limits: Declining HvG levels early post-transplant were linked to peak circulating GvH clone levels.

Plates contained some 200,000 CFSE-labeled responder cells and some 200,000 irradiated, violet-dye-labeled stimulator cells. Sorting was performed after the reaction on proliferating CFSE-low CD3+CD4+ and CD3+CD8+ responders. This CDR3 comprises 12 residues. Germline V CDR1 and CDR2: MNHNS, SASEGT. The ends were cut back, 8 bases at V and 4 bases at J, with 10 bases in the middle. Some clones are missing from TCRdb's copy, which holds only in-frame ones; the method was immunoSEQ multiplex PCR. The sample includes approximately 15,000 clones, approximately 38% seen only once; the top ten take around 3.5%.

This sequence was found in a human patient who received an intestinal transplant. Sample: alloreactive CD8+ T cells from a mixed lymphocyte reaction culture, taken before intestinal transplant. Documented subset: CFSE-low proliferating T cells sorted from approximately six-day pre-transplant mixed lymphocyte reaction (GvH or HvG direction). This chain connects TRBV6-1 to TRBJ2-3, with no clear D. CDR3 in amino acids: CASSPPPDTQYF. CDR3 coding DNA: TGTGCCAGCTCACCCCCGCCAGATACGCAGTATTTT.